This T cell receptor beta chain originates from a study of shared clonotypes between healthy human individuals. As concerns this clone: Its antigen is not identified.

Findings and caveats of the study: Limited genetic and exposure-history diversity came from having few donors.

Profiling relied on immunoSEQ multiplex PCR, and the TCRdb table lists in-frame clones only, not all of them. Here the sample spans over a million clones, 95% to 99% being singletons. This TCR was sampled from a man aged 25 to 45 in good health. Specimen: naive CD4+ T cells sorted from blood. Subset noted: CD45RA+ positively selected.

The CDR3 DNA reads TGTGCCAGTAGTATAGTTTCGGGGGAAGGTAACGAGCAGTACTTC. Translated, it gives CASSIVSGEGNEQYF. The chain links TRBV19 to TRBJ2-7, with D possibly being TRBD2 (6 bases). The CDR3 is 15 residues long. Trimming pared 1 base from V and 5 bases from J, leaving 15 bases between. Germline values: CDR1 LNHDA, CDR2 SQIVND (reference sequence).